The 21 T cell receptor beta chains reported below all come from one sample, sequenced in a study of cytomegalovirus exposure and HLA in healthy donors (dated by TCRdb to about 2017). To prepare the library, the immunoSEQ multiplex PCR assay was applied. The multiplex PCR relied on a mix of 60 forward primers for TCR Vbeta segments and 13 reverse primers for TCR Jbeta segments. What TCRdb holds here is the immuneACCESS table cut down to in-frame rearrangements. Part of the clones is not present; checked against another copy, under half of the missing clones reflect an unresolved V gene, and the others are unexplained. Within this sample are approximately 91,000 clones, with around 67% of them counted one time only. Clones ranked in the top ten supply 2.3% of the sample. Sequencing was performed on PBMCs. These TCRs come from a human donor in good health.

This chain's CDR3 is CAWSVGGFYGYTF. Here the CDR3 DNA reads TGTGCCTGGAGTGTAGGGGGCTTCTATGGCTACACCTTC. This chain links TRBV30 with TRBJ1-2; 7 nucleotides line up with TRBD1. The V segment lost 0 bases and the J segment 4 bases; nucleotides outside the gene matches: 2. Germline V lookup: CDR1 GTSNPN, CDR2 SVGIG (reference sequence). This CDR3 comprises 13 residues.

The chain has TRBV5-1 and TRBJ1-2, with D possibly matching TRBD1 (5 bases). Germline loops: CDR1 SGHRS, CDR2 YFSETQ. CDR3 length: 18 amino acids. Trimming shortened V by 3 bases and J by 6 bases, and 27 bases separated the two germline ends. This CDR3 is CASSSMGPGLKVGNGYTF. As DNA, the CDR3 is TGCGCCAGCAGCTCCATGGGGCCAGGGCTTAAGGTGGGAAATGGCTACACCTTC.

The chain uses TRBV11-2 and TRBJ2-3; 7 bases align to TRBD1. Germline assignment: CDR1 SGHAT and CDR2 FQNNGV. This CDR3 comprises 15 residues. V lost 5 bases and J lost 2; bases outside the gene matches: 7. The CDR3 nucleotides read TGTGCCAGCAGCCCCCGGGACAGTTTCACAGATACGCAGTATTTT. It codes for CASSPRDSFTDTQYF.

This chain's CDR3 is CASSLARQGLAYNEQFF. Here the CDR3 DNA reads TGTGCCAGCAGCTTAGCGCGACAGGGGTTGGCCTACAATGAGCAGTTCTTC. V is TRBV11-2 and J is TRBJ2-1; 8 bases match TRBD1. Germline V gene sequence: CDR1 SGHAT, CDR2 FQNNGV. This CDR3 is 17 amino acids long. V lost 1 base, J lost 2 bases, and 7 bases stayed unmatched.

The chain is built from TRBV9 and TRBJ1-3, with D possibly being TRBD1 (6 bases). Germline V CDR1 and CDR2: SGDLS, YYNGEE. This CDR3 region has 14 residues. V gave up 3 bases and J gave up 2 bases, with 9 bases separating them. DNA for the CDR3: TGTGCCAGCAGCGCCCACAGGGCTGGAAACACCATATATTTT. It encodes CASSAHRAGNTIYF.

The genes are TRBV28 and TRBJ1-1; D is undetermined. The CDR3 sequence is 13 residues long. The V gene lost 4 bases and the J gene lost 4 bases, with 10 bases spanning the gap. CDR1 and CDR2 (germline): MDHEN, SYDVKM. The CDR3 reads CASSSEGITEAFF. CDR3 sequence (DNA): TGTGCCAGCAGTTCGGAGGGAATCACTGAAGCTTTCTTT.

The V and J genes are TRBV7-2 and TRBJ2-7, with 8 nucleotides matching TRBD2. Germline V gives CDR1 SGHTA, CDR2 FQGNSA. The CDR3 has 15 residues. J gave up 2 bases and V 1 base, and 4 bases lay outside the gene matches. The CDR3 region is CASSLDPGGPYEQYF. The DNA of the CDR3 is TGTGCCAGCAGCTTAGACCCGGGGGGGCCCTACGAGCAGTACTTC.

This rearrangement joins TRBV6-5 to TRBJ2-7, with a tentative D call TRBD2 (6 bases). V was clipped by 7 bases and J by 5 bases, with 18 bases between them. The CDR3 sequence is 14 residues long. CDR1 and CDR2 from the germline V gene are MNHEY and SVGAGI. CDR3 DNA: TGTGCCAGCATCCCGCGGGGCGGGATGGACGAGCAGTACTTC. This codes for CASIPRGGMDEQYF.

The rearrangement uses TRBV4-3 and TRBJ2-3; 8 bases line up with TRBD2. The CDR3 consists of 15 residues. In germline, CDR1 is LGHNA, CDR2 YSLEER. Losses at the gene ends were 3 bases for V and 3 bases for J; bases not matched to a gene: 5. The CDR3 sequence is CASSQAGGGTDTQYF. The CDR3 DNA is TGCGCCAGCAGCCAGGCGGGGGGCGGGACAGATACGCAGTATTTT.

This clone was seen more than once but under ten times. This rearrangement joins TRBV6-1 to TRBJ1-1; D gene unclear. The CDR3 covers 11 residues. From germline, CDR1 is MNHNS and CDR2 SASEGT. Deletions cut 8 bases from V and 0 bases from J, with 4 bases between. The CDR3 DNA sequence: TGTGCCAGCTACTTGAACACTGAAGCTTTCTTT. Translated: CASYLNTEAFF.

The genes are TRBV18 and TRBJ1-3, with TRBD1 matching 10 bases. The CDR3 is made up of 15 amino acids. The junction had 1 base not matched to a gene; V was cut back by 2 bases and J by 3 bases. Germline V gene data show CDR1 as KGHSH and CDR2 as LQKENI. The CDR3 DNA follows: TGTGCCAGCTCACCATGGGACAGGGGTGGAAACACCATATATTTT. It yields the protein CASSPWDRGGNTIYF.

The CDR3 protein is CASSPTGSGANVLTF. The CDR3 region has the DNA TGTGCCAGCTCACCGACAGGGTCTGGGGCCAACGTCCTGACTTTC. The chain couples TRBV18 to TRBJ2-6; 7 bases map to TRBD1. V trimming: 3 bases; J trimming: 1 base; junction bases outside the gene matches: 0. Germline assignment: CDR1 KGHSH and CDR2 LQKENI. The CDR3 loop spans 15 amino acids.

The DNA for the CDR3 is TGTGCCAGCAGTGGCGTCAGGGGGCCAAGCACAGATACGCAGTATTTT. As protein: CASSGVRGPSTDTQYF. The V call is TRBV6-1, the J call TRBJ2-3; 8 bases map to TRBD1. The V and J ends lost 4 bases and 0 bases, in that order; junction bases with no gene match: 6. Looked up from germline, CDR1 is MNHNS and CDR2 is SASEGT. The CDR3 covers 16 residues.

This clone was observed once. The chain combines TRBV28 with TRBJ1-1, with D possibly being TRBD1 (6 bases). The V gene's germline CDR1 is MDHEN and CDR2 SYDVKM. V lost 5 bases, J lost 6 bases, and 19 bases lay in between. The CDR3 covers 15 residues. The CDR3 loop is CASSPYPGVRPEAFF. The DNA for the CDR3 is TGTGCCAGCAGTCCATACCCAGGGGTCCGTCCTGAAGCTTTCTTT.

The V call is TRBV25-1, the J call TRBJ2-7; D might be TRBD2 (5 bases). Trimming cost V 1 base and J 0 bases, with 13 bases left between them. Looked up from germline, CDR1 is MGHDK and CDR2 is SYGVNS. The CDR3 is 16 residues long. CDR3 region: CASSELATESSYEQYF. CDR3 nucleotides: TGTGCCAGCAGTGAATTAGCGACGGAGAGCTCCTACGAGCAGTACTTC.

The chain employs TRBV27 and TRBJ2-7; maybe TRBD2 (6 bases). V gave up 3 bases and J gave up 10 bases, with 19 bases separating them. The CDR3 has 14 amino acids. From germline, CDR1 is MNHEY and CDR2 SMNVEV (reference sequence). In DNA, the CDR3 is TGTGCCAGCAGTTTCGGGGGACCGGGAGCCTTCCAGTACTTC. Encoded protein: CASSFGGPGAFQYF.

The V gene is TRBV19, the J gene TRBJ2-5, with D possibly being TRBD1 (6 bases). Germline V gives CDR1 LNHDA, CDR2 SQIVND (reference sequence). The CDR3 loop spans 17 amino acids. The V gene lost 1 base and the J gene lost 0 bases, with 15 bases spanning the gap. The CDR3 spells CASSIALDSYYQETQYF. Written as DNA, the CDR3 is TGTGCCAGTAGTATAGCTCTGGACAGCTATTACCAAGAGACCCAGTACTTC.

The table lists this clone with a few counts. The chain employs TRBV7-8 and TRBJ2-1; 7 bases are shared with TRBD1. The ends lost 5 bases at V and 0 bases at J; junction bases unmatched: 10. CDR1 SGHVS and CDR2 FQNEAQ come from the germline V gene. The CDR3 loop spans 17 amino acids. CDR3 residues: CASSPLSQGFSYNEQFF. CDR3 DNA: TGTGCCAGCAGCCCCCTATCACAGGGGTTCTCCTACAATGAGCAGTTCTTC.

V is TRBV29-1 and J is TRBJ2-5, with D maybe TRBD2 (6 bases). V shed 3 bases and J shed 6 bases, with 17 bases lying between them. Germline V gives CDR1 SQVTM, CDR2 ANQGSEA. The CDR3 covers 14 residues. The DNA for the CDR3 is TGCAGCGTTGACGATGAAGTGGGGGGAAAGACCCAGTACTTC. Translating gives CSVDDEVGGKTQYF.

The CDR3 DNA follows: TGTGCCAGCACCTTACGGGGGTGGGCGTCTGAAGCTTTCTTT. This codes for CASTLRGWASEAFF. V is TRBV6-5 and J is TRBJ1-1; D is perhaps TRBD1 (5 bases). V dropped 7 bases and J dropped 6 bases, with 18 bases sitting between them. This CDR3 has 14 amino acids. The V gene's germline CDR1 is MNHEY and CDR2 SVGAGI.

This clone was recorded a few times. J is TRBJ2-7 and V is TRBV18; tentative D call: TRBD1 (6 bases). V dropped 1 base and J dropped 6 bases, with 25 bases sitting between them. CDR1 and CDR2 (germline): KGHSH, LQKENI. The CDR3 consists of 18 residues. In nucleotides, the CDR3 is TGTGCCAGCTCACCACTGGGGGCCGGGACGGGGACCCCCCTCGAGCAGTACTTC. Encoded protein: CASSPLGAGTGTPLEQYF.